This T cell receptor (beta chain) comes out of a study of cytomegalovirus exposure and HLA in healthy donors. Study in general: Among the approximately 400 donors who were genotyped, about 79% fell in the genetic ancestry cluster that is associated with self-reported Caucasian donors.

CDR1 is LGHNA, CDR2 YNFKEQ, per germline. After removal of 1 base from V and 6 bases from J, the junction contained 2 bases not matched to a gene. The length of the CDR3 is 15 residues. Use of 60 Vbeta and 13 Jbeta primers characterized the PCR. Sequenced by immunoSEQ multiplex PCR; TCRdb stores in-frame clones only, minus some. The table shows roughly 180,000 clones, with 80% to 85% occurring only once. Donors likely had unrecorded immune exposures despite being nominally healthy when sampled. Sequenced material: PBMCs. The chain carries TRBV4-2 and TRBJ2-1; TRBD2 aligns across 11 bases. The sequence came from a woman aged 18-29 years in good health and CMV-seropositive. The DNA of the CDR3 is TGTGCCAGCAGCCAAGGTAGCGGGGGGGCCAATGAGCAGTTCTTC. Protein product: CASSQGSGGANEQFF.